The clone carrying this T cell receptor (beta chain) was detected many times. Its antigen is currently unknown. The record originates from a study of blood T cells in healthy people across ages. Study-level findings and limits: Estimates drawn from one million T cells were deemed to understate diversity. Diversity of TCR beta correlated strongly with naive T cell percentage.

Samples each had at least 6 micrograms of total RNA extracted. Through a sample-barcoded 5' primer and a J-beta primer mix, a second PCR was run for roughly 7 to 11 cycles. Using its own MiXCR run on the 5' RACE reads, TCRdb lists one record per CDR3 protein. The sample carries roughly 650,000 distinct CDR3 sequences, roughly 30% recorded once. In germline, CDR1 is ENHRY, CDR2 SYGVKD. The CDR3 is 14 residues long. Unmatched junction bases numbered 10, after V lost 6 bases and J lost 8 bases. The chain uses TRBV10-3 and TRBJ2-1; 7 bases align to TRBD2. This clonotype originated in a woman of 80 years or more in good health. Sample: blood. The CDR3 region has the DNA TGTGCCATCAGGGGAGGGAGGGGTGCGGATGAGCAGTTCTTC. Amino acids: CAIRGGRGADEQFF.